Below, 5 T cell receptor beta chains from the same sample are listed, as sequenced in a study of blood T cell repertoires in COVID-19. Sequencing was performed with immunoSEQ multiplex PCR; in TCRdb, only in-frame clones are kept and a portion is missing. The sample shows about 240,000 clones, roughly 82% of them seen only once. The sample taken for sequencing was peripheral blood. The receptors were gathered from a man of 80 years or more with acute or convalescent COVID-19.

This clone was seen more than once but under ten times. The CDR3 nucleotides are TGTGCCAGCAGCTTGACAGGCTACAATCAGCCCCAGCATTTT. This translates into CASSLTGYNQPQHF. The chain combines TRBV5-5 with TRBJ1-5; D is perhaps TRBD1 (5 bases). Looked up from germline, CDR1 is SGHKS and CDR2 is YYEKEE (reference sequence). Trimming took 1 base from V and 3 from J, leaving 8 bases between them. CDR3 length equals 14 residues.

The chain couples TRBV27 to TRBJ2-7, with a possible D match to TRBD1 (6 bases). The CDR3 loop spans 11 amino acids. CDR1 MNHEY and CDR2 SMNVEV come from the germline V gene (reference sequence). V dropped 8 bases and J dropped 6 bases, with 11 bases sitting between them. The CDR3 sequence is CASHRGGEQYF. CDR3 nucleotides: TGTGCCAGCCATCGAGGGGGCGAGCAGTACTTC.

This chain links TRBV19 with TRBJ2-7; 9 nucleotides match TRBD2. CDR3 length: 15 residues. Germline V lookup: CDR1 LNHDA, CDR2 SQIVND (reference sequence). J gave up 2 bases and V 3 bases, and 5 bases lay outside the gene matches. The CDR3, as DNA: TGTGCCAGTAGTATGTCGGCGGGAGGGACCTACGAGCAGTACTTC. Translation gives CASSMSAGGTYEQYF.

The rearrangement joins TRBV6-6 to TRBJ1-2; TRBD1 agrees at 9 bases. The CDR3 is 13 amino acids. The trim removed 2 bases at V and 8 bases at J, leaving 3 bases unmatched. Germline V gene data show CDR1 as MNHNY and CDR2 as SVGAGI (reference sequence). As DNA, the CDR3 is TGTGCCAGCAGTTACGGGACAGGGAACGGCTACACCTTC. Protein: CASSYGTGNGYTF.

The rearrangement links TRBV3-1 (or the pseudogene TRBV3-2) to TRBJ1-2, with D tentatively TRBD1 (5 bases). Germline V gene lookup returns CDR1 LGHDT and CDR2 YNNKEL (reference sequence). V shed 8 bases and J shed 3 bases, with 10 bases lying between them. The CDR3 is 12 amino acids. The CDR3 region is CASGREDYGYTF. The CDR3 coding sequence is TGTGCCAGCGGCAGGGAGGACTATGGCTACACCTTC.